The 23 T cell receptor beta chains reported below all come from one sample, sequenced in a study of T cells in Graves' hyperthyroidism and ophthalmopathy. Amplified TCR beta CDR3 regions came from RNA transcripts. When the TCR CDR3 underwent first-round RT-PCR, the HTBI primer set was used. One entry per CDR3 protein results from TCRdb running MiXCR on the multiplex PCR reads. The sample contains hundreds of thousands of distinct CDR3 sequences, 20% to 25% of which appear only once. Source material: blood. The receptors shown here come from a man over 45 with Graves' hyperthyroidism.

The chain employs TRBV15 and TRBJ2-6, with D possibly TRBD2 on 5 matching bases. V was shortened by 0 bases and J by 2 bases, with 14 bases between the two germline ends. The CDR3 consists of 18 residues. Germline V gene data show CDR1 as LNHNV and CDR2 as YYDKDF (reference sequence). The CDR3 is CATSRDSLRGPGANVLTF. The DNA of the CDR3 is TGTGCCACCAGCAGAGATAGTTTACGAGGGCCTGGGGCCAACGTCCTGACTTTC.

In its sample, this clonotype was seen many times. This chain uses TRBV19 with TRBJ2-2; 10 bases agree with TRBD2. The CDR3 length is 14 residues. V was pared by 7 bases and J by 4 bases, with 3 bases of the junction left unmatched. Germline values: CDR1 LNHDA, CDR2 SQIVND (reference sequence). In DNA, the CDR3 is TGTGCCAGTACTAGCGGGAGTTTCACCGGGGAGCTGTTTTTT. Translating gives CASTSGSFTGELFF.

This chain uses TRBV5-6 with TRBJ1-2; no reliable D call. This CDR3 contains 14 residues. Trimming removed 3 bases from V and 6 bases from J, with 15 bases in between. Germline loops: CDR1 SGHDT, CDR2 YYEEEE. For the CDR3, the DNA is TGTGCCAGCAGCTCTACCGGACGGGCCCATGGCTACACCTTC. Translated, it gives CASSSTGRAHGYTF. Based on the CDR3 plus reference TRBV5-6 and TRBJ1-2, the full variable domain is DAGVTQSPTHLIKTRGQQVTLRCSPKSGHDTVSWYQQALGQGPQFIFQYYEEEERQRGNFPDRFSGHQFPNYSSELNVNALLLGDSALYLCASSSTGRAHGYTFGSGTRLTVV.

The CDR3 sequence is CASSQDGGPYEQYF. As DNA, the CDR3 is TGCGCCAGCAGCCAAGATGGTGGACCCTACGAGCAGTACTTC. This chain joins TRBV4-1 and TRBJ2-7; unclear D gene. V dropped 0 bases and J dropped 2 bases, with 8 bases sitting between them. CDR1 MGHRA and CDR2 YSYEKL come from the germline V gene. The CDR3 has 14 amino acids.

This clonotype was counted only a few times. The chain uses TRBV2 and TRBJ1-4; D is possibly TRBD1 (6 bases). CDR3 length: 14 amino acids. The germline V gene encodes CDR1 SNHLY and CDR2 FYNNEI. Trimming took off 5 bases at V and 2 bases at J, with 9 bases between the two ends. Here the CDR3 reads CASSRGGTNEKLFF. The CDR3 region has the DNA TGTGCCAGCAGTCGAGGGGGGACTAATGAAAAACTGTTTTTT.

CDR3: CASSPAQGGRSEKLFF. CDR3 DNA sequence: TGTGCCAGCAGTCCCGCCCAGGGTGGAAGAAGTGAAAAACTGTTTTTT. The chain combines TRBV2 with TRBJ1-4; D may be TRBD1 (5 bases). Germline V gives CDR1 SNHLY, CDR2 FYNNEI. This CDR3 has 16 residues. The germline V and J ends were trimmed by 5 bases and 7 bases, with 20 bases remaining between them.

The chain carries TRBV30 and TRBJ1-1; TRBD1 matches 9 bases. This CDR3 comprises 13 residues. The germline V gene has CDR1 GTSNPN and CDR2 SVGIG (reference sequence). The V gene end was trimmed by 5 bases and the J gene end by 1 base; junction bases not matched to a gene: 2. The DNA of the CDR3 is TGTGCCTGGGGGGGACAGGGGAACACTGAAGCTTTCTTT. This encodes CAWGGQGNTEAFF.

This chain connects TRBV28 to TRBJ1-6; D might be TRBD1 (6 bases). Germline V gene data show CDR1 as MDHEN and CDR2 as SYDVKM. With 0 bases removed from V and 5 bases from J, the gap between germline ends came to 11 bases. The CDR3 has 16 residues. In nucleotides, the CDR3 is TGTGCCAGCAGTTTATGGGGGGCAGGGGATAATTCACCCCTCCACTTT. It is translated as CASSLWGAGDNSPLHF.

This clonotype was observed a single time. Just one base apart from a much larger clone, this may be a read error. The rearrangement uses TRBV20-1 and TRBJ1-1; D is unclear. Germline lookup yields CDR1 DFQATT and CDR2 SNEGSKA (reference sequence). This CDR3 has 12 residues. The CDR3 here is CSAKRSAGEALF. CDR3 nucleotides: TGCAGTGCCAAGAGATCGGCAGGTGAAGCTCTCTTT.

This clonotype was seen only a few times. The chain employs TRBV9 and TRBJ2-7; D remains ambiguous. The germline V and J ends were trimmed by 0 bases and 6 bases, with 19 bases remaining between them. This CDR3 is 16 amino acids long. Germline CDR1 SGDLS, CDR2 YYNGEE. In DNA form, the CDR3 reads TGTGCCAGCAGCGTAGAACGGTTGAAGGGTTTCGCCGAGCAGTACTTC. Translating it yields CASSVERLKGFAEQYF.

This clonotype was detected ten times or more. The CDR3 loop is CASSLGRDYGYTF. The CDR3 coding sequence is TGTGCCAGCAGCTTAGGACGGGATTATGGCTACACCTTC. V is TRBV28 and J is TRBJ1-2; D not certain. Germline V gives CDR1 MDHEN, CDR2 SYDVKM. V lost 6 bases and J lost 5, with 13 bases in between. CDR3 length: 13 residues.

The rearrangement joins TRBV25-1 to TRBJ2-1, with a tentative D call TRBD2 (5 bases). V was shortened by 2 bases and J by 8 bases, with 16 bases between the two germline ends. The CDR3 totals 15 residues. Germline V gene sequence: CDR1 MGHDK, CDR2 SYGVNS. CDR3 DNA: TGTGCCAGCAGTGAAGGAGTCGGTATGAGGGATGAGCAGTTCTTC. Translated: CASSEGVGMRDEQFF.

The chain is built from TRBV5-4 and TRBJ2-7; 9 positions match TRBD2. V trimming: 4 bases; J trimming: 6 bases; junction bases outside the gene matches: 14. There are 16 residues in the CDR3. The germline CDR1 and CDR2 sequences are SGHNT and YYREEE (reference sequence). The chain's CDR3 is CASSKAGGGLFIEQYF. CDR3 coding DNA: TGTGCCAGCAGCAAAGCGGGAGGCGGGTTATTTATCGAGCAGTACTTC. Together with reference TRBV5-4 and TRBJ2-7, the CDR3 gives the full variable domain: ETGVTQSPTHLIKTRGQQVTLRCSSQSGHNTVSWYQQALGQGPQFIFQYYREEENGRGNFPPRFSGLQFPNYSSELNVNALELDDSALYLCASSKAGGGLFIEQYFGPGTRLTVT.

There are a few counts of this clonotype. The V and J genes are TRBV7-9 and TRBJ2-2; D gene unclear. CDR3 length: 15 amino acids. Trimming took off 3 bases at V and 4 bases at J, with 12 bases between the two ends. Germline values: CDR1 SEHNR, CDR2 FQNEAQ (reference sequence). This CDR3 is CASSLTPSATGELFF. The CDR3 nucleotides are TGTGCCAGCAGCTTGACTCCATCGGCCACCGGGGAGCTGTTTTTT.

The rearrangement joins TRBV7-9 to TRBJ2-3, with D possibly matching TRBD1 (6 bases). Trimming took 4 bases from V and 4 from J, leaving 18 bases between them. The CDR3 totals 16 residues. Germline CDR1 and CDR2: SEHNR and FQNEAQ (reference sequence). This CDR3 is CASSSPTGFVADTQYF. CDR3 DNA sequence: TGTGCCAGCAGCTCGCCTACAGGGTTCGTGGCAGATACGCAGTATTTT.

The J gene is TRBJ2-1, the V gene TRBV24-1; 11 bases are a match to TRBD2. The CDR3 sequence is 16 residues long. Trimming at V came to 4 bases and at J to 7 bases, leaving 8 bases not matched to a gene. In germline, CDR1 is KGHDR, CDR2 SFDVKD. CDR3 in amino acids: CATSDQLAGDGNEQFF. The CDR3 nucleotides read TGTGCCACCAGTGACCAACTAGCGGGAGACGGGAATGAGCAGTTCTTC.

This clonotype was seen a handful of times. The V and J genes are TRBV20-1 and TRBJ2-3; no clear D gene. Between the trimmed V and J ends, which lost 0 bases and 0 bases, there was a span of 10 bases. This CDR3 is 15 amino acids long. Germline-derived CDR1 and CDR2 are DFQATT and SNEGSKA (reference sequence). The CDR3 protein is CSARDQITSTDTQYF. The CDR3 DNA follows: TGCAGTGCTAGAGATCAAATAACTAGCACAGATACGCAGTATTTT.

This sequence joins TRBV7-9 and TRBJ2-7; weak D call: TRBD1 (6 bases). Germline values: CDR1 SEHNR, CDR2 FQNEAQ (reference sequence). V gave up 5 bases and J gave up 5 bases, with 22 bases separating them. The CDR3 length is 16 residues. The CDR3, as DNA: TGTGCCAGCAGCCCTGAGAACAGGGCAATGCTAGACGAGCAGTACTTC. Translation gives CASSPENRAMLDEQYF.

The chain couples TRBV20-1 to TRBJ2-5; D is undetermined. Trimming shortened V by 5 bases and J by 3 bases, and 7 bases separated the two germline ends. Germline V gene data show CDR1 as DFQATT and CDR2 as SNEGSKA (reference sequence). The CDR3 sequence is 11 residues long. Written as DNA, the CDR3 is TGCAGTGCTGCTAGAAAAGAGACCCAGTACTTC. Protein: CSAARKETQYF.

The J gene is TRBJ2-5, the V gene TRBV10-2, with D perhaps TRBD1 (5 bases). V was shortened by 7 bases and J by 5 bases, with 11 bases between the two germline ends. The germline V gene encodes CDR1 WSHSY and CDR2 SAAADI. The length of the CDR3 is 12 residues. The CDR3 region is CASTAQGETQYF. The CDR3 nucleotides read TGCGCCAGCACTGCCCAGGGTGAGACCCAGTACTTC.

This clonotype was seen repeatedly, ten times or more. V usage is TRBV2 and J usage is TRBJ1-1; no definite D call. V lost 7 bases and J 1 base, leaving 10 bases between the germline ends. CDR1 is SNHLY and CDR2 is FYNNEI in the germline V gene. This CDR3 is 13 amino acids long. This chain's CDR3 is CASTQEGNTEAFF. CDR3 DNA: TGTGCCAGCACCCAGGAGGGGAACACTGAAGCTTTCTTT.

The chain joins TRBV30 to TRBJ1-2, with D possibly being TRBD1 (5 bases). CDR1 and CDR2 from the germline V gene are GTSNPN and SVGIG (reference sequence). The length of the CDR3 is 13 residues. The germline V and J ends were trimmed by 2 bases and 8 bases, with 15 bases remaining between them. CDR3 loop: CAWSLRLGDGYTF. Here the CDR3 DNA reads TGTGCCTGGAGTCTCCGGCTGGGGGACGGCTACACCTTC.

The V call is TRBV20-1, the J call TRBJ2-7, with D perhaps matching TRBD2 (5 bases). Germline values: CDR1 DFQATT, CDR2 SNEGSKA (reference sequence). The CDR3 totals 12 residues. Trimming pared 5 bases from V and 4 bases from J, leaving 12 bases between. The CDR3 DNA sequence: TGCAGTGCTCCCGGACTGTGGTACGAGCAGTACTTC. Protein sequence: CSAPGLWYEQYF.